The clone carrying this TCR beta chain has only a few counts. Its antigen is currently unknown. Study conclusions and caveats: Tumor memory CD4+ T cell TCR gene usage clustered with blood and lymph node memory CD4+ cells and lymph node naive CD4+ cells.

Memory CD4+ cells were defined as CD4+CD45RO+CD25-. Full-length variable regions came from constant-region reverse primers plus semi-nested Nested Universal Primer A PCR. MiXCR was run by TCRdb on the 5' RACE reads, yielding one entry per CDR3 protein. The sample consists of approximately 44,000 distinct CDR3 sequences, roughly 29% of them appearing once. The CDR3 spans 15 residues. CDR1 SGDLS and CDR2 YYNGEE come from the germline V gene. Trimming took 3 bases from V and 8 from J, leaving 17 bases between them. The sample consisted of memory CD4+ T cells sorted from a lymph node. As for subset: memory CD4+ T cells, CD4+CD45RO+CD25-. The chain recombines TRBV9 with TRBJ1-4; D is uncertain. The sequence was obtained from a female donor with breast cancer. The CDR3 loop reads CASSDGMTHSEKLFF. CDR3 coding DNA: TGTGCCAGCAGCGACGGCATGACACATTCAGAAAAACTGTTTTTT.